Shown below are 29 T cell receptor beta chains from a single sample sequenced in a study of PD-1 blockade in classical Hodgkin lymphoma. Sequencing was performed with immunoSEQ multiplex PCR; in TCRdb, only in-frame clones are kept and a portion is missing. The table lists tens of thousands of clones, approximately 80% of them singletons. Regarding time point: cycle 4 day 1 (C4D1), after around six weeks of nivolumab. Every patient relapsed after autologous stem cell transplantation, and brentuximab vedotin exposure varied. The sample was peripheral blood mononuclear cells (PBMCs), taken before the fourth cycle of nivolumab. The receptors here all came from a human donor with classical Hodgkin lymphoma.

The V call is TRBV4-3, the J call TRBJ2-1; D perhaps matches TRBD2 (6 bases). Trimming cost V 1 base and J 2 bases, with 12 bases left between them. The CDR3 has 16 amino acids. The germline V gene has CDR1 LGHNA and CDR2 YSLEER. CDR3 region: CASSQGLGGTYNEQFF. The CDR3, as DNA: TGCGCCAGCAGCCAAGGACTAGGCGGAACCTACAATGAGCAGTTCTTC.

The rearrangement joins TRBV2 to TRBJ2-7, with 14 nucleotides matching TRBD2. The V and J ends lost 3 bases and 4 bases, in that order; junction bases with no gene match: 5. Germline V gene data show CDR1 as SNHLY and CDR2 as FYNNEI. The length of the CDR3 is 16 residues. The CDR3 DNA reads TGTGCCAGCAGTGACCCCGGGACTAGCGGGAGTTACGAGCAGTACTTC. Translation gives CASSDPGTSGSYEQYF.

The rearrangement links TRBV5-1 to TRBJ2-5, with 7 bases fitting TRBD1. Germline-derived CDR1 and CDR2 are SGHRS and YFSETQ. Trimming took 4 bases from V and 4 from J; bases not matched to a gene: 7. This CDR3 region has 14 residues. The DNA for the CDR3 is TGCGCCAGCAGCCCCTCGACAGGGACAGAGACCCAGTACTTC. Amino acid sequence: CASSPSTGTETQYF.

This chain uses TRBV9 with TRBJ1-2, with 9 bases matching TRBD1. From germline, CDR1 is SGDLS and CDR2 YYNGEE. The CDR3 is 12 amino acids. V was pared by 3 bases and J by 6 bases, with 0 bases of the junction left unmatched. The CDR3 DNA sequence: TGTGCCAGCAGCGACAGGGGGCATGGCTACACCTTC. Its protein is CASSDRGHGYTF.

CDR3 sequence: CASRGQATEAFF. The CDR3 DNA reads as TGTGCCAGCAGAGGACAGGCGACTGAAGCTTTCTTT. The chain uses TRBV6-5 and TRBJ1-1; TRBD1 matches at 7 bases. The length of the CDR3 is 12 residues. Germline V gives CDR1 MNHEY, CDR2 SVGAGI. J gave up 5 bases and V 6 bases, and 3 bases lay outside the gene matches.

The rearrangement uses TRBV6-1 and TRBJ1-1; D possibly corresponds to TRBD1 (6 bases). The CDR3 consists of 14 residues. Deletions cut 2 bases from V and 2 bases from J, with 9 bases between. CDR1 is MNHNS and CDR2 is SASEGT in the germline V gene. The CDR3 loop is CASSEQGFNTEAFF. CDR3 DNA sequence: TGTGCCAGCAGTGAACAGGGGTTCAACACTGAAGCTTTCTTT.

The chain recombines TRBV19 with TRBJ1-1, with 9 positions matching TRBD1. The germline gives CDR1 LNHDA, CDR2 SQIVND (reference sequence). V gave up 3 bases and J gave up 6 bases; unmatched junction bases: 5. The CDR3 is 14 residues long. CDR3 region: CASSILTGGSEAFF. The CDR3 DNA follows: TGTGCCAGTAGTATTCTCACAGGGGGCTCTGAAGCTTTCTTT.

This clone is medium-sized by share. The V and J genes are TRBV19 and TRBJ1-5; no firm D call. The CDR3 totals 14 residues. Trimming removed 5 bases at V and 1 base at J, with 9 bases between. From germline, CDR1 is LNHDA and CDR2 SQIVND (reference sequence). CDR3 sequence reads: CASSPGGSNQPQHF. Here the CDR3 DNA reads TGTGCCAGTAGTCCAGGTGGGAGCAATCAGCCCCAGCATTTT.

J is TRBJ2-1 and V is TRBV19; maybe TRBD1 (6 bases). The CDR3 sequence is 14 residues long. Germline V gives CDR1 LNHDA, CDR2 SQIVND (reference sequence). Trimming left V 7 bases short and J 5 bases short, with 15 bases between. The CDR3 DNA is TGTGCCAGTATCGGACGGGACATCAACAATGAGCAGTTCTTC. Encoded protein: CASIGRDINNEQFF.

The chain joins TRBV6-1 to TRBJ1-1; the D is unclear. Germline V gene data show CDR1 as MNHNS and CDR2 as SASEGT. V was clipped by 3 bases and J by 5 bases, with 16 bases between them. The CDR3 is made up of 15 amino acids. The CDR3 loop is CASSEGSAGLTEAFF. The DNA of the CDR3 is TGTGCCAGCAGTGAGGGGTCGGCCGGTTTAACTGAAGCTTTCTTT.

The rearrangement links TRBV6-5 to TRBJ2-7, with TRBD1 matching over 11 bases. The CDR3 covers 15 residues. The trim removed 10 bases at V and 5 bases at J, leaving 13 bases unmatched. Germline V gene data show CDR1 as MNHEY and CDR2 as SVGAGI. The CDR3 DNA reads TGTGCCATCCGACTTGCCGGGACAGGGGGAAACGAGCAGTACTTC. Translating gives CAIRLAGTGGNEQYF.

This chain links TRBV4-3 with TRBJ1-2, with D unresolved. Germline V gene lookup returns CDR1 LGHNA and CDR2 YSLEER. V was trimmed by 1 base and J by 7 bases, leaving 16 bases between them. The CDR3 length is 15 residues. CDR3 in DNA: TGCGCCAGCAGCCAAGTTACCGGATCCGAGGGTGGCTACACCTTC. It specifies CASSQVTGSEGGYTF.

The J gene is TRBJ2-2, the V gene TRBV4-3; D might be TRBD1 or TRBD2, each matching 7 bases. From germline, CDR1 is LGHNA and CDR2 YSLEER. This CDR3 is 14 amino acids long. V shed 0 bases and J shed 12 bases, with 14 bases lying between them. In DNA, the CDR3 is TGCGCCAGCAGCCAAGATCAGGGGGGGATGAAGCTGTTTTTT. Its translation: CASSQDQGGMKLFF.

The genes are TRBV5-1 and TRBJ1-2; the match to TRBD1 covers 7 bases. The CDR3 loop spans 14 amino acids. The junction had 4 bases not matched to a gene; V was cut back by 2 bases and J by 3 bases. The germline V gene encodes CDR1 SGHRS and CDR2 YFSETQ. The CDR3 here is CASSFTGADYGYTF. The CDR3 coding sequence is TGCGCCAGCAGCTTTACAGGGGCGGACTATGGCTACACCTTC. The full variable domain, its missing parts supplied by reference TRBV5-1 and TRBJ1-2, is KAGVTQTPRYLIKTRGQQVTLSCSPISGHRSVSWYQQTPGQGLQFLFEYFSETQRNKGNFPGRFSGRQFSNSRSEMNVSTLELGDSALYLCASSFTGADYGYTFGSGTRLTVV.

The V call is TRBV27, the J call TRBJ1-2, with a possible D match to TRBD1 (5 bases). The CDR3 length is 13 residues. Deletions cut 4 bases from V and 8 bases from J, with 14 bases between. The germline V gene encodes CDR1 MNHEY and CDR2 SMNVEV (reference sequence). The CDR3 loop reads CASSSQGPGGYTF. As DNA, the CDR3 is TGTGCCAGCAGTTCTCAGGGACCGGGCGGCTACACCTTC.

This clone was counted between two and nine times. This sequence joins TRBV2 and TRBJ1-2; D may be TRBD1 (6 bases). From germline, CDR1 is SNHLY and CDR2 FYNNEI. The CDR3 loop spans 11 amino acids. Deletions cut 6 bases from V and 8 bases from J, with 10 bases between. The chain's CDR3 is CASRTGKGYTF. The CDR3 DNA reads TGTGCCAGCAGGACAGGAAAAGGCTACACCTTC.

The chain uses TRBV5-1 and TRBJ2-1; D is unclear. Germline V gives CDR1 SGHRS, CDR2 YFSETQ. The V gene lost 0 bases and the J gene lost 12 bases, with 10 bases spanning the gap. CDR3 length: 12 residues. The CDR3 sequence: CASSLESDRQFF. Here the CDR3 DNA reads TGCGCCAGCAGCTTGGAATCCGACCGGCAGTTCTTC.

The chain is built from TRBV25-1 and TRBJ1-1, with D hard to call. The germline CDR1 and CDR2 sequences are MGHDK and SYGVNS. This CDR3 is 11 amino acids long. V was cut by 6 bases and J by 1 base, with 3 bases left in between. As DNA, the CDR3 is TGTGCCAGCAGGGGGAACACTGAAGCTTTCTTT. This encodes CASRGNTEAFF.

This sequence joins TRBV6-1 and TRBJ2-5, with 11 bases aligning to TRBD1. Trimming cost V 5 bases and J 7 bases; bases outside gene matches: 6. Germline V gene sequence: CDR1 MNHNS, CDR2 SASEGT. The CDR3 length is 14 residues. CDR3 nucleotide sequence: TGTGCCAGCAGTAAAACGGGACAGGGGGGGACCCAGTACTTC. Translating gives CASSKTGQGGTQYF.

The chain combines TRBV9 with TRBJ1-2; 9 nucleotides align to TRBD1. CDR1 is SGDLS, CDR2 YYNGEE, per germline. The trim removed 0 bases at V and 6 bases at J, leaving 3 bases unmatched. The CDR3 runs to 14 residues. CDR3 loop: CASSVGWTGDGYTF. For the CDR3, the DNA is TGTGCCAGCAGCGTAGGTTGGACAGGGGATGGCTACACCTTC.

The table lists this clone with a few counts. J is TRBJ1-1 and V is TRBV29-1; 7 bases line up with TRBD1. The CDR3 has 13 amino acids. Germline values: CDR1 SQVTM, CDR2 ANQGSEA. The V segment lost 8 bases and the J segment 0 bases; nucleotides outside the gene matches: 6. The CDR3 DNA reads TGCAGCACCCAAACAGGGGTGAACACTGAAGCTTTCTTT. Protein product: CSTQTGVNTEAFF.

This clone was detected once. The J gene is TRBJ2-7, the V gene TRBV6-1; D is possibly TRBD1 (6 bases). The germline V and J ends were trimmed by 5 bases and 3 bases, with 8 bases remaining between them. Germline V CDR1 and CDR2: MNHNS, SASEGT. CDR3 length: 12 residues. CDR3 sequence (DNA): TGTGCCAGCAGTAACAGGGACTACGAGCAGTACTTC. Residues: CASSNRDYEQYF.

The V and J genes are TRBV10-1 and TRBJ2-7; 10 nucleotides line up with TRBD2. Germline-derived CDR1 and CDR2 are WNHNN and SYGVQD (reference sequence). The J segment lost 4 bases and the V segment lost 3 bases, leaving 6 bases of the junction unmatched. The CDR3 totals 15 residues. The CDR3 sequence: CASSDGASGGYEQYF. As DNA, the CDR3 is TGCGCCAGCAGTGATGGGGCTAGCGGGGGATACGAGCAGTACTTC.

The V and J genes are TRBV2 and TRBJ2-7; perhaps TRBD2 as D (5 bases). The V end was cut by 2 bases, the J end by 2 bases, with 16 bases between. Looked up from germline, CDR1 is SNHLY and CDR2 is FYNNEI. This CDR3 is 16 amino acids long. As DNA, the CDR3 is TGTGCCAGCAGTGAAAGGTCGTTGCGGGCTACCTACGAGCAGTACTTC. Translating gives CASSERSLRATYEQYF. Drawing the rest from reference TRBV2 and TRBJ2-7, the complete variable domain is EPEVTQTPSHQVTQMGQEVILRCVPISNHLYFYWYRQILGQKVEFLVSFYNNEISEKSEIFDDQFSVERPDGSNFTLKIRSTKLEDSAMYFCASSERSLRATYEQYFGPGTRLTVT.

V and J are TRBV10-3 and TRBJ2-3; D is unclear. The CDR3 spans 15 residues. Germline CDR1 is ENHRY and CDR2 is SYGVKD. Trimming left V 3 bases short and J 4 bases short, with 14 bases between. CDR3 residues: CAISDSRNGADTQYF. CDR3 DNA: TGTGCCATCAGTGATTCTAGAAATGGCGCAGATACGCAGTATTTT.

The chain uses TRBV6-4 and TRBJ1-1, with D unclear. CDR1 is MRHNA, CDR2 SNTAGT, per germline. The V end lost 6 bases, the J end lost 1 base, and 6 bases lay between the germline ends. CDR3 length equals 12 residues. The CDR3 DNA is TGTGCCAGCAGGATCCAGAACACTGAAGCTTTCTTT. This sequence encodes CASRIQNTEAFF.

The rearrangement links TRBV19 to TRBJ2-2; possibly TRBD1 for D (6 bases). Per the germline V gene, CDR1 is LNHDA and CDR2 is SQIVND (reference sequence). CDR3 length: 15 amino acids. Trimming pared 3 bases from V and 5 bases from J, leaving 13 bases between. As DNA, the CDR3 is TGTGCCAGTAGTATCTCCTCCCAGGGGACCGGGGAGCTGTTTTTT. Its translation is CASSISSQGTGELFF.

This clone has just one count. The chain combines TRBV18 with TRBJ1-3; D ambiguous. This CDR3 comprises 16 residues. The germline CDR1 and CDR2 sequences are KGHSH and LQKENI. V was trimmed by 2 bases and J by 0 bases, leaving 11 bases between them. CDR3 nucleotide sequence: TGTGCCAGCTCACCAAACCCCGTGCTCTCTGGAAACACCATATATTTT. Its protein product is CASSPNPVLSGNTIYF.

The V gene is TRBV6-4, the J gene TRBJ1-4, with D uncertain. The CDR3 length is 14 residues. The germline gives CDR1 MRHNA, CDR2 SNTAGT. The V end lost 3 bases, the J end lost 8 bases, and 13 bases lay between the germline ends. The CDR3 loop reads CASSERDGEEKLFF. The CDR3 region has the DNA TGTGCCAGCAGTGAGAGAGACGGAGAGGAAAAACTGTTTTTT.